These 2 T cell receptor beta chains share one sample of origin, sequenced in a study of T cell responses to AZD1222 COVID-19 vaccine. Method: immunoSEQ multiplex PCR; TCRdb's copy keeps in-frame clones and lacks some. The profile shows around 99,000 clones, about 89% of them singletons. Material: peripheral blood, obtained on day 0 of AZD1222 vaccination. These receptors all stem from an adult in good health.

This chain connects TRBV7-9 to TRBJ2-2; D may be TRBD1 (6 bases). Between the trimmed V and J ends, which lost 7 bases and 0 bases, there was a span of 12 bases. The germline CDR1 and CDR2 sequences are SEHNR and FQNEAQ (reference sequence). The CDR3 length is 15 residues. The CDR3 region is CASTSPGANTGELFF. Here the CDR3 DNA reads TGTGCCAGCACCTCCCCAGGGGCGAACACCGGGGAGCTGTTTTTT.

The V call is TRBV28, the J call TRBJ1-2; tentative D call: TRBD1 (5 bases). Germline V gives CDR1 MDHEN, CDR2 SYDVKM. V was pared by 5 bases and J by 0 bases, with 7 bases between. This CDR3 has 13 amino acids. The CDR3 DNA reads as TGTGCCAGCAGTCTACAGGCTAACTATGGCTACACCTTC. This gives the protein CASSLQANYGYTF.